Included here is one T cell receptor (beta chain) sequence, with context. Antigen: not known. The sample comes from a study of cytomegalovirus exposure and HLA in healthy donors. The PCR was carried out with 60 Vbeta primers and 13 Jbeta primers. Assay: immunoSEQ multiplex PCR; the TCRdb copy retains only in-frame clones and omits some. The table includes approximately 170,000 clones, 65% to 85% detected once. Regarding the study as a whole: Investigators reported some 150 TCR beta chains as tied to cytomegalovirus.

The origin of this receptor is a boy younger than 10 in good health and CMV-seronegative. What was sequenced was PBMCs.

The CDR3 sequence: CASSYSTSGGKETQYF. The CDR3 nucleotides are TGTGCCAGCAGTTACTCGACTAGCGGGGGGAAAGAGACCCAGTACTTC. The V gene is TRBV6-5, the J gene TRBJ2-5, with 13 nucleotides matching TRBD2. Germline V gene data show CDR1 as MNHEY and CDR2 as SVGAGI. The CDR3 is made up of 16 amino acids. Unmatched junction bases numbered 1, after V lost 0 bases and J lost 3 bases.